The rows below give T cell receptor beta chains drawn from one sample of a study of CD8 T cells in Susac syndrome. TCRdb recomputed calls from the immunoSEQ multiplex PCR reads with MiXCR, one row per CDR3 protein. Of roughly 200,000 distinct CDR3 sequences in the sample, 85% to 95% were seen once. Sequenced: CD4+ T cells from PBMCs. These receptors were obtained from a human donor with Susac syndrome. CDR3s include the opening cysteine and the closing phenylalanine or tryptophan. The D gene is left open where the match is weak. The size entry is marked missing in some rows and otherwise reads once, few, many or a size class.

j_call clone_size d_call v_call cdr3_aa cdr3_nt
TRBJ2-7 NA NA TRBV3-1 CASSQAGFYEQYF TGTGCCAGCAGCCAAGCCGGGTTCTACGAGCAGTACTTC
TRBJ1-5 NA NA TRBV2 CASSEQSSNQPQHF TGTGCCAGCAGTGAACAGAGTAGCAATCAGCCCCAGCATTTT
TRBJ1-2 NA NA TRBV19 CASRPTPPGRSYGYTF TGTGCCAGTAGGCCCACTCCTCCGGGACGGAGCTATGGCTACACCTTC
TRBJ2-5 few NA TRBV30 CAWRHRGWETQYF TGTGCCTGGAGACACCGCGGGTGGGAGACCCAGTACTTC
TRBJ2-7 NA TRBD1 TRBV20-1 CSASGTGGYEQYF TGCAGTGCTTCCGGGACAGGAGGCTACGAGCAGTACTTC
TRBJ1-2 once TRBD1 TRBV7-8 CASSTRLRDRISYGYTF TGTGCCAGCAGCACTAGACTCCGGGACAGGATAAGCTATGGCTACACCTTC
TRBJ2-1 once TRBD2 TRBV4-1 CASSPGLAGGNEQFF TGCGCCAGCAGCCCGGGACTAGCGGGAGGTAATGAGCAGTTCTTC
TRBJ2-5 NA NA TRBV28 CASSFHSKEETQYF TGTGCCAGCAGTTTTCACTCGAAAGAAGAGACCCAGTACTTC
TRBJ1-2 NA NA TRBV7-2 CASSLAPPQGAGGYTF TGTGCCAGCAGCTTAGCGCCACCCCAAGGGGCAGGCGGCTACACCTTC
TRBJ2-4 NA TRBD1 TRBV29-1 CSVTGGGKNIQYF TGCAGCGTTACAGGGGGCGGTAAAAACATTCAGTACTTC
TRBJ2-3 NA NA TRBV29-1 CSANKRRSTDTQYF TGCAGCGCTAATAAGAGACGAAGCACAGATACGCAGTATTTT
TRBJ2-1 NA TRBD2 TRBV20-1 CSARPLAGEQFF TGCAGTGCTAGACCTTTAGCGGGAGAGCAGTTCTTC
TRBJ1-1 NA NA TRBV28 CASGPFPTEAFF TGTGCCAGCGGCCCCTTCCCAACTGAAGCTTTCTTT
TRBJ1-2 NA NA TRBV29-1 CSVWTAENYGYTF TGCAGCGTCTGGACGGCAGAAAACTATGGCTACACCTTC
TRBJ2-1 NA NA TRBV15 CATSGGNRQDNEQFF TGTGCCACCAGCGGAGGAAATAGACAGGACAATGAGCAGTTCTTC
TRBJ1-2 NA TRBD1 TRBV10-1 CASSDQGTGKKLANYGYTF TGCGCCAGCAGTGATCAAGGGACAGGGAAGAAGTTAGCTAACTATGGCTACACCTTC
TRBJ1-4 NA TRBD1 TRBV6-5 CASSATTGYNEKLFF TGTGCCAGCTCAGCAACGACAGGGTATAATGAAAAACTGTTTTTT
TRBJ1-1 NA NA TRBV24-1 CATNGQRPNTEAFF TGTGCCACGAACGGACAGAGACCGAACACTGAAGCTTTCTTT
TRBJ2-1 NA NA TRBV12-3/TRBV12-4 CASSLLAEQFF TGTGCCAGCAGCCTACTAGCCGAGCAGTTCTTC
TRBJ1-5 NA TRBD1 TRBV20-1 CSARAGTGSSNQPQHF TGCAGTGCTAGGGCCGGGACAGGGAGTAGCAATCAGCCCCAGCATTTT
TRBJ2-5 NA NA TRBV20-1 CSARSPGWGEETQYF TGCAGTGCTAGATCCCCGGGGTGGGGGGAAGAGACCCAGTACTTC
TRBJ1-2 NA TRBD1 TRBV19 CASSPGTASRAYGYTF TGTGCCAGTAGTCCAGGGACAGCCTCTCGGGCCTATGGCTACACCTTC
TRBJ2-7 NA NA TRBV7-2 CASSLEDTYEQYF TGTGCCAGCAGCTTGGAAGATACCTACGAGCAGTACTTC
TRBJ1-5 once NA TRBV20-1 CSAIDSNQPQHF TGCAGTGCTATCGATAGCAATCAGCCCCAGCATTTT
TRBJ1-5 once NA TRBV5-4 CASSLEPGTGQPQHF TGTGCCAGCAGCTTGGAACCGGGAACGGGGCAGCCCCAGCATTTT
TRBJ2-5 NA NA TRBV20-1 CSAPTSMIETQYF TGCAGTGCTCCGACTAGTATGATAGAGACCCAGTACTTC
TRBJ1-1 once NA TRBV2 CASSGGRSYTEAFF TGTGCCAGCAGTGGCGGTAGATCCTACACTGAAGCTTTCTTT
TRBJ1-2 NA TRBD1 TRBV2 CASSHGTAYGYTF TGTGCCAGCAGCCACGGGACAGCCTATGGCTACACCTTC
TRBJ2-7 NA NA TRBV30 CAWKPMAATYEQYF TGTGCCTGGAAGCCCATGGCGGCTACCTACGAGCAGTACTTC
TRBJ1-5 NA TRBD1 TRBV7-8 CASSRGTGNQPQHF TGTGCCAGCAGCAGGGGGACAGGGAATCAGCCCCAGCATTTT
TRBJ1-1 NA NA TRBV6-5 CASRPWRGVNTEAFF TGTGCCAGCAGACCCTGGAGGGGTGTGAACACTGAAGCTTTCTTT
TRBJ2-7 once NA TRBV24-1 CATSDGRDFTYEQYF TGTGCCACCAGTGACGGGCGGGACTTTACCTACGAGCAGTACTTC
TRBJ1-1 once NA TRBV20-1 CSAPGRGTEAFF TGCAGTGCCCCAGGACGGGGCACTGAAGCTTTCTTT
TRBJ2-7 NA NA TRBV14 CASSQLELTGQYF TGTGCCAGCAGCCAACTAGAACTCACGGGGCAGTACTTC
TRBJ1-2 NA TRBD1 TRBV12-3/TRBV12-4 CASSFGGQGVGYTF TGTGCCAGCAGTTTTGGTGGACAGGGGGTCGGCTACACCTTC
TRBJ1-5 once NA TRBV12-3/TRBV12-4 CASSLQGDQPQHF TGTGCCAGCAGCCTTCAGGGAGATCAGCCCCAGCATTTT
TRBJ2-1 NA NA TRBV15 CATSRDLSGANYNEQFF TGTGCCACCAGCAGAGATTTATCGGGGGCGAATTACAATGAGCAGTTCTTC
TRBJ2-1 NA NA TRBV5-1 CASSLAPGMTKEQFF TGCGCCAGCAGCTTGGCCCCCGGGATGACCAAGGAGCAGTTCTTC
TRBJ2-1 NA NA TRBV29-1 CSVGTPSDEQFF TGCAGCGTGGGGACCCCCTCGGATGAGCAGTTCTTC
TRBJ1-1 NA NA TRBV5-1 CASSLEGQNTEAFF TGCGCCAGCAGCTTGGAAGGTCAGAACACTGAAGCTTTCTTT
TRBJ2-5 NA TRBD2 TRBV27 CASKTRLAVQETQYF TGTGCCAGCAAGACCCGCCTAGCGGTACAAGAGACCCAGTACTTC
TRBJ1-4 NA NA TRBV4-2 CASSQGTRTAEKLFF TGTGCCAGCAGCCAAGGAACGAGGACCGCGGAAAAACTGTTTTTT
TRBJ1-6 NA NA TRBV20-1 CSGSQGGSPLHF TGCAGTGGGAGTCAGGGAGGTTCACCCCTCCACTTT
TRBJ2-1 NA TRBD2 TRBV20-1 CSARGTSGGDYNEQFF TGCAGTGCTAGGGGGACTAGCGGGGGCGATTACAATGAGCAGTTCTTC
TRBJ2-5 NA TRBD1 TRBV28 CASSFQTGGIQETQYF TGTGCCAGCAGTTTCCAGACAGGGGGAATACAAGAGACCCAGTACTTC